The 15 T cell receptor beta chains given below trace back to one sample, sequenced in a study of blood T cell repertoires in COVID-19. The assay was immunoSEQ multiplex PCR, and TCRdb's table has in-frame clones only and misses some. The sample carries tens of thousands of clones, roughly four fifths recorded once. The sequenced sample consisted of peripheral blood. Source of these receptors: a man in his 60s with acute or convalescent COVID-19.

The chain carries TRBV11-2 and TRBJ2-7; a weak D match, TRBD1 (7 bases). The CDR3 is made up of 12 amino acids. CDR1 SGHAT and CDR2 FQNNGV come from the germline V gene. Trimming left V 5 bases short and J 7 bases short, with 12 bases between. The CDR3 region is CASSAGQIEQYF. CDR3 DNA: TGTGCCAGCAGCGCGGGACAGATTGAGCAGTACTTC.

The CDR3 here is CASSYSGGYVTEAFF. The CDR3 nucleotides read TGTGCCAGCAGTTACTCTGGAGGGTACGTCACTGAAGCTTTCTTT. The chain combines TRBV6-6 with TRBJ1-1; D call uncertain. CDR1 is MNHNY, CDR2 SVGAGI, per germline (reference sequence). Trimming removed 0 bases at V and 4 bases at J, with 12 bases between. This CDR3 is 15 amino acids long.

CDR3 coding DNA: TGTGCCAGCAGTTTTACCGGGACAGGTAATTCACCCCTCCACTTT. It yields the protein CASSFTGTGNSPLHF. V usage is TRBV27 and J usage is TRBJ1-6; 8 bases are shared with TRBD1. V lost 3 bases to trimming and J lost 6 bases; unmatched junction nucleotides: 4. CDR1 is MNHEY, CDR2 SMNVEV, per germline (reference sequence). The CDR3 extends over 15 amino acids.

V and J are TRBV30 and TRBJ2-3; D possibly corresponds to TRBD2 (5 bases). The CDR3 has 12 amino acids. Germline V gene lookup returns CDR1 GTSNPN and CDR2 SVGIG (reference sequence). Trimming removed 4 bases from V and 2 bases from J, with 7 bases in between. CDR3 bases: TGTGCCTGGAACGGACTCACAGATACGCAGTATTTT. Its protein product is CAWNGLTDTQYF.

The rearrangement joins TRBV30 to TRBJ2-6; TRBD2 aligns across 7 bases. Germline V gives CDR1 GTSNPN, CDR2 SVGIG (reference sequence). The CDR3 spans 19 residues. Unmatched junction bases numbered 15, after V lost 4 bases and J lost 0 bases. Written as DNA, the CDR3 is TGTGCCTGGACCCAAAAGGGATTAGCGGGTTTCTCTGGGGCCAACGTCCTGACTTTC. Its translation: CAWTQKGLAGFSGANVLTF.

The chain links TRBV4-2 to TRBJ1-1; 7 nucleotides agree with TRBD1. This CDR3 has 15 amino acids. Per germline, CDR1 LGHNA and CDR2 YNFKEQ. Trimming at V came to 0 bases and at J to 11 bases, leaving 12 bases not matched to a gene. The CDR3 here is CASSQEGTAVGLAFF. CDR3 DNA: TGTGCCAGCAGCCAAGAAGGGACAGCAGTCGGCCTGGCTTTCTTT.

The chain couples TRBV9 to TRBJ1-5; 8 nucleotides match TRBD1. Germline CDR1 is SGDLS and CDR2 is YYNGEE. This CDR3 is built from 14 residues. After removal of 3 bases from V and 3 bases from J, the junction contained 2 bases not matched to a gene. The CDR3, as DNA: TGTGCCAGCAGCGGACAGGGGTTCAATCAGCCCCAGCATTTT. It yields the protein CASSGQGFNQPQHF.

The chain combines TRBV9 with TRBJ1-4; a weak D match, TRBD1 (6 bases). V lost 4 bases, J lost 6 bases, and 16 bases lay in between. The CDR3 has 15 amino acids. The germline CDR1 and CDR2 sequences are SGDLS and YYNGEE. The CDR3 DNA sequence: TGTGCCAGCAGCCCGTGGGACACGATGGATGAAAAACTGTTTTTT. Protein sequence: CASSPWDTMDEKLFF.

This chain uses TRBV9 with TRBJ1-1; D unresolved. V was cut by 4 bases and J by 0 bases, with 7 bases left in between. Germline-derived CDR1 and CDR2 are SGDLS and YYNGEE. The CDR3 is 13 residues long. The CDR3 protein is CASSSTMNTEAFF. For the CDR3, the DNA is TGTGCCAGCAGCTCCACTATGAACACTGAAGCTTTCTTT.

This chain joins TRBV6-2 or TRBV6-3 and TRBJ2-3, with D unresolved. The CDR3 is 13 residues long. Looked up from germline, CDR1 is MNHEY and CDR2 is SVGEGT. V was pared by 4 bases and J by 2 bases, with 7 bases between. CDR3 loop: CASSSRYTDTQYF. Written as DNA, the CDR3 is TGTGCCAGCAGTTCCCGCTACACAGATACGCAGTATTTT.

This clone came up once. The sample has other DNA sequences that encode this CDR3 too. The chain recombines TRBV5-1 with TRBJ2-2; a weak D match, TRBD1 (6 bases). Trimming removed 2 bases at V and 2 bases at J, with 13 bases between. Per germline, CDR1 SGHRS and CDR2 YFSETQ. The CDR3 totals 16 residues. The CDR3 is CASSFSGTLNTGELFF. The CDR3 DNA sequence: TGCGCCAGCAGCTTCTCCGGGACACTCAACACCGGGGAGCTGTTTTTT.

The chain links TRBV7-9 to TRBJ1-1; no definite D call. V shed 5 bases and J shed 1 base, with 8 bases lying between them. Germline V gene lookup returns CDR1 SEHNR and CDR2 FQNEAQ (reference sequence). The CDR3 is 13 residues long. The CDR3 reads CASSPYQNTEAFF. In DNA, the CDR3 is TGTGCCAGCAGCCCCTACCAGAACACTGAAGCTTTCTTT.

The J gene is TRBJ1-2, the V gene TRBV19; weak D call: TRBD1 (5 bases). The CDR3 totals 12 residues. Trimming removed 6 bases from V and 7 bases from J, with 12 bases in between. In germline, CDR1 is LNHDA, CDR2 SQIVND (reference sequence). The CDR3, as DNA: TGTGCCAGTAGCCTTGACAGAACTGGCTACACCTTC. Its protein is CASSLDRTGYTF. Complete variable domain (other parts from reference TRBV19 and TRBJ1-2): DGGITQSPKYLFRKEGQNVTLSCEQNLNHDAMYWYRQDPGQGLRLIYYSQIVNDFQKGDIAEGYSVSREKKESFPLTVTSAQKNPTAFYLCASSLDRTGYTFGSGTRLTVV.

The chain is built from TRBV2 and TRBJ1-2, with 10 bases aligning to TRBD1. J lost 5 bases, V lost 5 bases, and 8 bases had no gene match. Germline V gene lookup returns CDR1 SNHLY and CDR2 FYNNEI. The length of the CDR3 is 15 residues. Written as DNA, the CDR3 is TGTGCCAGCAGTCTTACGACAGGGGGCCTATATGGCTACACCTTC. The encoded protein is CASSLTTGGLYGYTF.

About this clone: The junction and the germline gene differ at one end; a read error may be behind it. This chain uses TRBV6-5 with TRBJ1-1; 10 bases agree with TRBD1. The CDR3 runs 15 residues. Germline CDR1 reads MNHEY; CDR2 reads SVGAGI. As DNA, the CDR3 is TGTGCCAGCAGTTACCGGACAGGGGGTGACACTGAAGTTTTCTTT. Translation gives CASSYRTGGDTEVFF.